This T cell receptor beta chain comes out of a study of cytomegalovirus exposure and HLA in healthy donors. With 60 Vbeta and 13 Jbeta primers, the PCR was carried out. Data came from immunoSEQ multiplex PCR; TCRdb stores just in-frame clones and leaves some out. The sample has approximately 190,000 clones. The CDR3 length is 15 residues. Germline V lookup: CDR1 LGHNA, CDR2 YNFKEQ. V trimming: 4 bases; J trimming: 6 bases; junction bases outside the gene matches: 7. This chain joins TRBV4-2 and TRBJ2-3, with 10 bases that match TRBD1. The source is a boy aged 5-17 years in good health and CMV-seronegative. Material: PBMCs. The CDR3 DNA is TGTGCCAGCAGCCCAGGGACAGGGGAAGTGGATACGCAGTATTTT. This codes for CASSPGTGEVDTQYF.